The subject of this entry is one T cell receptor (beta chain). The source of the sample is a study of blood T cell repertoires in COVID-19. Study in general: The samples span acute and convalescent COVID-19 from the United States, Italy and Spain. From T cells, B-cell-depleted T cells, or PBMCs came the material, which was cDNA or gDNA.

The germline V gene encodes CDR1 SGHNT and CDR2 YYREEE (reference sequence). The CDR3 sequence is 12 residues long. Trimming at V came to 0 bases and at J to 11 bases, leaving 4 bases not matched to a gene. Authors' analysis steps: Amplification of reference gene primers provided the estimated nucleated cell counts. Some clones are missing from TCRdb's copy, which holds only in-frame ones; the method was immunoSEQ multiplex PCR. The V and J calls and the clone size are those of that table, but D and trimming were determined from the DNA. The repertoire holds approximately 52,000 clones, with 85% to 90% as singletons.

The chain combines TRBV5-4 with TRBJ1-2; 7 bases agree with TRBD1. The sample comprised peripheral blood. The TCR sequence derives from a man aged 70-80 years with acute or convalescent COVID-19. CDR3 sequence: CASSLGRGEYTF. CDR3 coding DNA: TGTGCCAGCAGCTTGGGCAGGGGGGAATACACCTTC.